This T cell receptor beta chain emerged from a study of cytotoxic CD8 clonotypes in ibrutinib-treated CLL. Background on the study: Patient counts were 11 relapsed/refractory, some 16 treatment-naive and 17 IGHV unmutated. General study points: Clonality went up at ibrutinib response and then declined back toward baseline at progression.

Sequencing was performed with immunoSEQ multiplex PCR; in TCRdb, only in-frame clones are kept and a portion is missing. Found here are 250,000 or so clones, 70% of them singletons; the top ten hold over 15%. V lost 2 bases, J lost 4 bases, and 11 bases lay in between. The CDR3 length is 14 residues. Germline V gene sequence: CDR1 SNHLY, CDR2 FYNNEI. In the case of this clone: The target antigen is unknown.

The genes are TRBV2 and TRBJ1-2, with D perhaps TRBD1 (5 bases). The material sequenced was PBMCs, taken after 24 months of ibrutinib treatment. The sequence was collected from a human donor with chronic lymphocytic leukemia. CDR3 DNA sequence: TGTGCCAGCAGTGAACGCCCAGGGAGCTATGGCTACACCTTC. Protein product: CASSERPGSYGYTF.